This T cell receptor (beta chain) was obtained from a study of cytomegalovirus exposure and HLA in healthy donors. Study background: Falling in the Caucasian-associated ancestry cluster were 80% to 90% of a few hundred genotyped donors.

This CDR3 has 18 residues. Germline values: CDR1 LGHNT, CDR2 FRNRAP. Trimming cost V 6 bases and J 1 base; bases outside gene matches: 12. This clone was detected only a few times. Antigen: not known. Researchers ran the PCR with 60 Vbeta and 13 Jbeta primers. Data came from immunoSEQ multiplex PCR; TCRdb stores just in-frame clones and leaves some out. The table shows some 210,000 clones, with around 86% occurring only once. Findings and limits, study-wide: Most subjects' HLA-A and HLA-B alleles were reportedly predicted from TCR beta sequences. Analysis was carried out at a later point, and it linked a missense DCLRE1C variant to TCR beta V- and J-gene trimming. Fewer N-insertions (relative to the roughly 670-donor mean) were reportedly seen in an Asian-associated ancestry cluster in a later analysis.

What was sequenced was PBMCs. J is TRBJ2-2 and V is TRBV12-5; 9 bases align to TRBD2. The receptor was derived from a man younger than 40 in good health and CMV-seronegative. For the CDR3, the DNA is TGTGCTAGTGGCCAACTGACTAGCGGAGATCTGAACACCGGGGAGCTGTTTTTT. Translated, it gives CASGQLTSGDLNTGELFF. The full variable domain, its missing parts supplied by reference TRBV12-5 and TRBJ2-2, is DARVTQTPRHKVTEMGQEVTMRCQPILGHNTVFWYRQTMMQGLELLAYFRNRAPLDDSGMPKDRFSAEMPDATLATLKIQPSEPRDSAVYFCASGQLTSGDLNTGELFFGEGSRLTVL.